A single sample is the source of the 14 T cell receptor beta chains below, sequenced in a study of shared T cell receptors in the human thymus listed by TCRdb under 2021. Libraries were made using the immunoSEQ multiplex PCR assay. TCRdb re-hosts the immuneACCESS table, in-frame sequences only. Its copies lack some clones; in the studies checked, an unresolved V gene accounts for under half of them, and the cause for the rest is not known. The sample data list about 380,000 clones, and 95% of these were observed just once. Jointly, the top ten make up around 0.019% of the sample. Source material: thymocytes. The receptors stem from a human donor.

In this sample, this clone turned up once. The V call is TRBV15, the J call TRBJ2-1; D ambiguous. Germline V gene sequence: CDR1 LNHNV, CDR2 YYDKDF (reference sequence). The CDR3 is made up of 12 amino acids. V gave up 2 bases and J gave up 3 bases, with 2 bases separating them. CDR3 loop: CATSRRYNEQFF. CDR3 DNA: TGTGCCACCAGCAGACGCTACAATGAGCAGTTCTTC.

The J gene is TRBJ2-7, the V gene TRBV10-1; 8 bases line up with TRBD2. CDR1 WNHNN and CDR2 SYGVQD come from the germline V gene (reference sequence). The length of the CDR3 is 13 residues. V lost 4 bases and J lost 6; bases outside the gene matches: 5. As DNA, the CDR3 is TGCGCCAGCAGTGGGCCCGGGGGGGTCGAGCAGTACTTC. Encoded protein: CASSGPGGVEQYF.

The chain recombines TRBV9 with TRBJ2-5; perhaps TRBD1 as D (6 bases). Germline CDR1 reads SGDLS; CDR2 reads YYNGEE. The V end was cut by 4 bases, the J end by 4 bases, with 20 bases between. CDR3 length: 16 amino acids. DNA for the CDR3: TGTGCCAGCAGCTCCAAAACAGAGCGAGGGGGAGAGACCCAGTACTTC. This sequence encodes CASSSKTERGGETQYF.

This chain uses TRBV28 with TRBJ2-7; tentatively, D is TRBD1 (6 bases). The CDR3 is made up of 14 amino acids. Germline V gene data show CDR1 as MDHEN and CDR2 as SYDVKM. V was shortened by 6 bases and J by 0 bases, with 12 bases between the two germline ends. The CDR3 DNA reads TGTGCCAGCAGCCCCCGGGACATCTCCTACGAGCAGTACTTC. Protein sequence: CASSPRDISYEQYF.

As regards this clone: The same CDR3 also results from other DNA sequences found in this sample. The chain uses TRBV28 and TRBJ2-1; D gene unclear. The CDR3 totals 10 residues. Germline V gene lookup returns CDR1 MDHEN and CDR2 SYDVKM. V shed 3 bases and J shed 7 bases, with 1 base lying between them. Written as DNA, the CDR3 is TGTGCCAGCAGTTTTAATGAGCAGTTCTTC. It is translated as CASSFNEQFF.

The chain has TRBV27 and TRBJ1-4, with unresolved D. The CDR3 is 14 amino acids. V lost 4 bases and J lost 5, with 11 bases in between. Per the germline V gene, CDR1 is MNHEY and CDR2 is SMNVEV (reference sequence). CDR3 amino acids: CASSSGRLNEKLFF. CDR3 bases: TGTGCCAGCAGTTCAGGACGGTTGAATGAAAAACTGTTTTTT.

The rearrangement links TRBV27 to TRBJ2-7; D could derive from TRBD1 or TRBD2 (5 bases each). Germline V gene data show CDR1 as MNHEY and CDR2 as SMNVEV (reference sequence). The CDR3 sequence is 13 residues long. V lost 4 bases to trimming and J lost 5 bases, with 12 bases between them. In nucleotides, the CDR3 is TGTGCCAGCAGTTCCCCCGGGACCCACGAGCAGTACTTC. The encoded protein is CASSSPGTHEQYF.

This clone appeared once. The chain links TRBV28 to TRBJ1-5, with D uncertain. V was cut by 7 bases and J by 0 bases, with 7 bases left in between. Germline V gives CDR1 MDHEN, CDR2 SYDVKM. The CDR3 runs to 13 residues. This CDR3 is CASTVYSNQPQHF. The DNA for the CDR3 is TGTGCCAGCACGGTCTATAGCAATCAGCCCCAGCATTTT.

This clone was recorded only once. The V gene is TRBV5-1, the J gene TRBJ2-7; no reliable D call. Trimming shortened V by 4 bases and J by 3 bases, and 8 bases separated the two germline ends. The CDR3 has 12 amino acids. Germline values: CDR1 SGHRS, CDR2 YFSETQ. Written as DNA, the CDR3 is TGCGCCAGCAGCGACGACTTCTACGAGCAGTACTTC. Translation gives CASSDDFYEQYF.

This chain connects TRBV29-1 to TRBJ2-7, with D perhaps being TRBD1 or TRBD2 (6 bases each). The CDR3 covers 13 residues. Germline CDR1 and CDR2: SQVTM and ANQGSEA. V dropped 5 bases and J dropped 7 bases, with 18 bases sitting between them. The CDR3 DNA reads TGCAGCGTTCGGGGCGCCACAGGGAGGGAGCAGTACTTC. This translates into CSVRGATGREQYF.

The V and J genes are TRBV6-4 and TRBJ2-1, with D perhaps matching TRBD2 (6 bases). V was pared by 7 bases and J by 4 bases, with 17 bases between. Looked up from germline, CDR1 is MRHNA and CDR2 is SNTAGT. The CDR3 extends over 15 amino acids. This CDR3 is CASKVREDYYNEQFF. CDR3 coding DNA: TGTGCCAGCAAAGTGAGGGAGGACTATTACAATGAGCAGTTCTTC.

V gene TRBV25-1 combines with J gene TRBJ1-1; 7 nucleotides align to TRBD1. The germline CDR1 and CDR2 sequences are MGHDK and SYGVNS. Germline trimming cut 6 bases from V and 0 bases from J; bases unmatched to any gene: 4. This CDR3 is built from 14 residues. The CDR3: CASSEQGMNTEAFF. Here the CDR3 DNA reads TGTGCCAGCAGCGAACAGGGGATGAACACTGAAGCTTTCTTT.

The rearrangement links TRBV27 to TRBJ1-1; 11 nucleotides line up with TRBD1. Germline-derived CDR1 and CDR2 are MNHEY and SMNVEV (reference sequence). The CDR3 consists of 17 residues. After removal of 6 bases from V and 4 bases from J, the junction contained 13 bases not matched to a gene. CDR3 DNA: TGTGCCAGCAGCCCAACCCCCGGGACAGGGGGTCGCACTGAAGCTTTCTTT. Translated: CASSPTPGTGGRTEAFF.

The chain uses TRBV11-2 and TRBJ1-1; D possibly corresponds to TRBD1 (6 bases). V was clipped by 0 bases and J by 8 bases, with 16 bases between them. The CDR3 consists of 15 residues. Germline V gives CDR1 SGHAT, CDR2 FQNNGV. The CDR3 loop is CASSLDHLRQAEAFF. The CDR3 DNA reads TGTGCCAGCAGCTTAGATCATTTAAGACAGGCCGAAGCTTTCTTT.